Each of the 5 T cell receptor beta chains below was sequenced from the same sample in a study of OX40 agonist ivuxolimab in advanced cancers. Generated by immunoSEQ multiplex PCR, the TCRdb table keeps only in-frame clones and is missing some. The sample consists of 90,000 to 100,000 clones, about 79% of them appearing once. The specimen was CD4+ or CD8+ T cells sorted from blood, collected in a trial of the OX40 agonist ivuxolimab. Receptors were obtained from an adult with an advanced solid tumor such as melanoma, head and neck, liver or kidney cancer.

This chain links TRBV5-1 with TRBJ2-1; 11 bases are shared with TRBD2. With V trimmed by 4 bases and J by 6 bases, 3 bases remained unmatched. This CDR3 has 14 residues. The V gene's germline CDR1 is SGHRS and CDR2 YFSETQ. DNA for the CDR3: TGCGCCAGCAGCCCAGGGACTAGCGGCAATGAGCAGTTCTTC. Translated: CASSPGTSGNEQFF.

This clone showed up just a few times. The rearrangement joins TRBV28 to TRBJ2-1, with D uncertain. Germline CDR1 is MDHEN and CDR2 is SYDVKM. V lost 10 bases and J 4 bases, leaving 5 bases between the germline ends. The CDR3 is 10 amino acids. CDR3 nucleotide sequence: TGTGCCACCGAGTACAATGAGCAGTTCTTC. Its translation is CATEYNEQFF.

The CDR3 region has the DNA TGCAGCGTAAACAGGGGGCAGGGTAATGGCTACACCTTC. It specifies CSVNRGQGNGYTF. V gene TRBV29-1 combines with J gene TRBJ1-2; 9 bases are shared with TRBD1. The CDR3 sequence is 13 residues long. V dropped 6 bases and J dropped 6; count of bases not matched to a gene: 8. Germline V gives CDR1 SQVTM, CDR2 ANQGSEA.

V and J are TRBV5-4 and TRBJ1-3; the match to TRBD1 covers 7 bases. The V and J ends lost 3 bases and 0 bases, in that order; junction bases with no gene match: 15. The length of the CDR3 is 19 residues. Germline V lookup: CDR1 SGHNT, CDR2 YYREEE (reference sequence). The CDR3 DNA is TGTGCCAGCAGCTCGATGAGTTTGGGCAGGGGGAGCTCTGGAAACACCATATATTTT. Encoded protein: CASSSMSLGRGSSGNTIYF.

V gene TRBV14 combines with J gene TRBJ2-1; D might be TRBD2 (6 bases). Trimming stripped 1 base from V and 4 bases from J, with 14 bases between. The CDR3 consists of 16 residues. Germline values: CDR1 SGHDN, CDR2 FVKESK. The CDR3 loop reads CASSQVFQRAYNEQFF. CDR3 in DNA: TGTGCCAGCAGCCAAGTTTTCCAGCGGGCTTACAATGAGCAGTTCTTC. The full variable domain, its missing parts supplied by reference TRBV14 and TRBJ2-1, is EAGVTQFPSHSVIEKGQTVTLRCDPISGHDNLYWYRRVMGKEIKFLLHFVKESKQDESGMPNNRFLAERTGGTYSTLKVQPAELEDSGVYFCASSQVFQRAYNEQFFGPGTRLTVL.